The clone carrying this T cell receptor (beta chain) has ten or more counts. The target antigen is unknown. With 0 bases clipped from V and 7 bases from J, the junction kept 8 bases outside the gene matches. The CDR3 spans 16 residues. Amplified TCR beta CDR3 regions derived from RNA transcripts. When the TCR CDR3 underwent first-round RT-PCR, the HTBI primer set was used. TCRdb re-derived calls from the multiplex PCR reads in MiXCR, one entry per CDR3 protein. The top ten hold less than 30% of the sample, which has some 510,000 distinct CDR3 sequences, 20% seen once. The data stem from a study of T cells in Graves' hyperthyroidism and ophthalmopathy. Study details: It was at initial diagnosis, before any treatment, that peripheral blood was collected.

Study findings and constraints: Blood samples included most of the expanded thyroid clonotypes exceeding 0.001.

Clinical symptoms, serum thyroxine and TRAb, thyroid ultrasound and orbital computed tomography were used for the diagnoses. Isolation of PBMCs was performed on around 9.4 ml fresh peripheral blood. The sample was blood. The origin of this receptor is a man younger than 30 with Graves' hyperthyroidism. The V and J genes are TRBV5-7 and TRBJ1-5; 9 nucleotides line up with TRBD1. TRBV5-7 qualifies as an ORF whose function is uncertain. The CDR3 loop reads CASSLGTGGAGQPQHF. CDR3 nucleotide sequence: TGTGCCAGCAGCTTGGGCACAGGGGGCGCGGGGCAGCCCCAGCATTTT.